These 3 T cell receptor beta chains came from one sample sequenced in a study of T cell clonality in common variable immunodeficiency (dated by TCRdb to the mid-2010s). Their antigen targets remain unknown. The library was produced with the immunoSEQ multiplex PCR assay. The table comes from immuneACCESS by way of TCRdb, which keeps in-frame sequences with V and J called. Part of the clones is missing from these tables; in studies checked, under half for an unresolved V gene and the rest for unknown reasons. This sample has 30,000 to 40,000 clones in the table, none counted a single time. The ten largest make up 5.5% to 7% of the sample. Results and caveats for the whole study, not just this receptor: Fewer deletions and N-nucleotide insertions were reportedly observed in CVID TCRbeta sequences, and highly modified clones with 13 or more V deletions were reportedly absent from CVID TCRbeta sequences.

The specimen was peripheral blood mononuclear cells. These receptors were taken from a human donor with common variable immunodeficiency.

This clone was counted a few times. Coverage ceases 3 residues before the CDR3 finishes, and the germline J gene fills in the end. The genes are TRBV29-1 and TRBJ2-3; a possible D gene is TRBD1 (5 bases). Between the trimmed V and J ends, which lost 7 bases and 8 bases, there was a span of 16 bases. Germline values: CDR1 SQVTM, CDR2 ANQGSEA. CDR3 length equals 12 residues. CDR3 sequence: CSESSGKGTQYF. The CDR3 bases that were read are TGCAGCGAATCCTCAGGGAAGGGTACG.

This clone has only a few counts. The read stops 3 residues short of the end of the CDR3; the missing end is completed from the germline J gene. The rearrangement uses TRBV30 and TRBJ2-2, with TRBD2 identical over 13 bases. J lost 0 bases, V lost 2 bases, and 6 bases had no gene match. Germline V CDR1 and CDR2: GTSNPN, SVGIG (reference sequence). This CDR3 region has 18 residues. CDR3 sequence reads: CAWSWTSGGISNTGELFF. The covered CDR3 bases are TGTGCCTGGAGTTGGACTAGCGGGGGAATCTCGAACACCGGGGAG.

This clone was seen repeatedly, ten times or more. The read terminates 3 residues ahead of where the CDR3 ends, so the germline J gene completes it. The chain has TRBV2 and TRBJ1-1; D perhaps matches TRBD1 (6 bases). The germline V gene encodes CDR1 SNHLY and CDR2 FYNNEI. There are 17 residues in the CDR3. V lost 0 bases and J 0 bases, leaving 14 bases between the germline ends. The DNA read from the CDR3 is TGTGCCAGCAGTGAAGCTTTACAGGGCGGTATGAACACTGAA. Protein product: CASSEALQGGMNTE. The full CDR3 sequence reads CASSEALQGGMNTEAFF.